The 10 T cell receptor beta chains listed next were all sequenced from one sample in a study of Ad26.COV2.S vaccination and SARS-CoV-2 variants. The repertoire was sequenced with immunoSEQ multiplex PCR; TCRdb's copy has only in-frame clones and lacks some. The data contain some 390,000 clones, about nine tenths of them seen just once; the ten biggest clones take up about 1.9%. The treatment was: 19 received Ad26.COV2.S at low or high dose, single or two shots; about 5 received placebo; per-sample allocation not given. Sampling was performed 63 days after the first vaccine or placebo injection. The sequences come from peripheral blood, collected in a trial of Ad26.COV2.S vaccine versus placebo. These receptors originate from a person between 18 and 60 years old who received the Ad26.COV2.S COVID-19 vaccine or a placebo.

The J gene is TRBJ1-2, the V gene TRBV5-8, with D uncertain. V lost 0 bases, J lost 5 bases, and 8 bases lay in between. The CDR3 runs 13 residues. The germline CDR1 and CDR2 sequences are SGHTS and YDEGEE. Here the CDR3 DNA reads TGTGCCAGCAGCTTGGTCAGCGGATATGGCTACACCTTC. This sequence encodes CASSLVSGYGYTF. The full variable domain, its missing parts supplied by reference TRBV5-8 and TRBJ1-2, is EAGVTQSPTHLIKTRGQQATLRCSPISGHTSVYWYQQALGLGLQFLLWYDEGEERNRGNFPPRFSGRQFPNYSSELNVNALELEDSALYLCASSLVSGYGYTFGSGTRLTVV.

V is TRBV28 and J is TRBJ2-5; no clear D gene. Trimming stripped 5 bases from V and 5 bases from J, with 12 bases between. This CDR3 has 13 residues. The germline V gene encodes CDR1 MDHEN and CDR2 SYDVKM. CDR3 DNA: TGTGCCAGCAGTCTTCCGGAGAGGGAGACCCAGTACTTC. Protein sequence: CASSLPERETQYF.

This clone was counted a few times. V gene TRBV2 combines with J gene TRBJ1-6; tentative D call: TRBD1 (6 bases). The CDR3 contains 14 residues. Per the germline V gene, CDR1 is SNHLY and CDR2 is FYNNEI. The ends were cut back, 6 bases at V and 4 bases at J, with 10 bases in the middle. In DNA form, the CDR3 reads TGTGCCAGCAGATGGGACAAGTATAATTCACCCCTCCACTTT. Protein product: CASRWDKYNSPLHF.

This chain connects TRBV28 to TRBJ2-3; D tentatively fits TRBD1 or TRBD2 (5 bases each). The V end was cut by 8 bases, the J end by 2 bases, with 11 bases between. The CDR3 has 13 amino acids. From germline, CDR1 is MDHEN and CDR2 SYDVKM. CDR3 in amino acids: CASGAGFTDTQYF. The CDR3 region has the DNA TGTGCCAGCGGGGCGGGTTTCACAGATACGCAGTATTTT. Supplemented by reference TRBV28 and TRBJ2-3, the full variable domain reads DVKVTQSSRYLVKRTGEKVFLECVQDMDHENMFWYRQDPGLGLRLIYFSYDVKMKEKGDIPEGYSVSREKKERFSLILESASTNQTSMYLCASGAGFTDTQYFGPGTRLTVL.

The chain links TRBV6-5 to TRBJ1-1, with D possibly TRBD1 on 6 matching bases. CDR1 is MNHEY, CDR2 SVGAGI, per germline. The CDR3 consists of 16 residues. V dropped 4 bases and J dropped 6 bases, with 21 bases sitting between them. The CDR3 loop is CASSSRDKSTSAEAFF. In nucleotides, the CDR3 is TGTGCCAGCAGTTCCCGGGACAAGAGCACGAGCGCTGAAGCTTTCTTT.

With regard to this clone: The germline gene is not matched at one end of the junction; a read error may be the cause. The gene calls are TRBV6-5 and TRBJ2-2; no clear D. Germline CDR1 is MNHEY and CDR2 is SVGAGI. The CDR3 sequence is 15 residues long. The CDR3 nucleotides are TGTGCCAGCAGTGACTCTGTCGGAGACACCGGGGAGCTGTTTTTT. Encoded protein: CASSDSVGDTGELFF.

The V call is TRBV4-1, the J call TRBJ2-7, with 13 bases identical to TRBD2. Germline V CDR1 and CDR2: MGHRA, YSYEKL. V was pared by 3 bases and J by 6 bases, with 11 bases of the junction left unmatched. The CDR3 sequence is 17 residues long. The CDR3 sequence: CASSQESGTSGTLEQYF. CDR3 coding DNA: TGCGCCAGCAGCCAGGAATCTGGGACTAGCGGGACCCTCGAGCAGTACTTC.

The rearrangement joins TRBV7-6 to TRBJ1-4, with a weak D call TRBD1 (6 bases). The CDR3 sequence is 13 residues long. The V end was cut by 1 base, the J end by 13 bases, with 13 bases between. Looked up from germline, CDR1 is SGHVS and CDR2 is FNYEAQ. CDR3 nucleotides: TGTGCCAGCAGCTTAGACACAGGGATTAGACTGTTTTTT. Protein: CASSLDTGIRLFF.

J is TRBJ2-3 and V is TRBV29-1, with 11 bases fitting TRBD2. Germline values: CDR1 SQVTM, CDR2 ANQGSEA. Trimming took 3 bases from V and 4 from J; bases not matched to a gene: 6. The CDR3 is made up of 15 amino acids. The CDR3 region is CSVEVSSGRSDTQYF. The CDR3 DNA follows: TGCAGCGTTGAGGTCTCTAGCGGGAGGTCAGATACGCAGTATTTT.

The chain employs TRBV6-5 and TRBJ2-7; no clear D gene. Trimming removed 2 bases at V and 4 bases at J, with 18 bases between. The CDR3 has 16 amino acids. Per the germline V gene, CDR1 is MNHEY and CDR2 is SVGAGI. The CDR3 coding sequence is TGTGCCAGCAGTTACCAGACGACCGATCCCGTTTACGAGCAGTACTTC. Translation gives CASSYQTTDPVYEQYF.